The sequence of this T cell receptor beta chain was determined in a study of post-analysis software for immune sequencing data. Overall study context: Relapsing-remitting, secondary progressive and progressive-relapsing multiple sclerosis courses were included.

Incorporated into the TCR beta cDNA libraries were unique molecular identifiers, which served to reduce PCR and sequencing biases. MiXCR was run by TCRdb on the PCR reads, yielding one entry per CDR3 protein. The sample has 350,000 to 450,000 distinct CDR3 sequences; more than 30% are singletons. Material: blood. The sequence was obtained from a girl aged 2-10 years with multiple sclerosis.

In nucleotides, the CDR3 is TGTGCCAGCAGTGTCGGGTCTTACAATGAGCAGTTCTTC. As protein: CASSVGSYNEQFF. V is TRBV12-3 or TRBV12-4 and J is TRBJ2-1; D uncertain. This CDR3 comprises 13 residues. V was clipped by 5 bases and J by 4 bases, with 9 bases between them.